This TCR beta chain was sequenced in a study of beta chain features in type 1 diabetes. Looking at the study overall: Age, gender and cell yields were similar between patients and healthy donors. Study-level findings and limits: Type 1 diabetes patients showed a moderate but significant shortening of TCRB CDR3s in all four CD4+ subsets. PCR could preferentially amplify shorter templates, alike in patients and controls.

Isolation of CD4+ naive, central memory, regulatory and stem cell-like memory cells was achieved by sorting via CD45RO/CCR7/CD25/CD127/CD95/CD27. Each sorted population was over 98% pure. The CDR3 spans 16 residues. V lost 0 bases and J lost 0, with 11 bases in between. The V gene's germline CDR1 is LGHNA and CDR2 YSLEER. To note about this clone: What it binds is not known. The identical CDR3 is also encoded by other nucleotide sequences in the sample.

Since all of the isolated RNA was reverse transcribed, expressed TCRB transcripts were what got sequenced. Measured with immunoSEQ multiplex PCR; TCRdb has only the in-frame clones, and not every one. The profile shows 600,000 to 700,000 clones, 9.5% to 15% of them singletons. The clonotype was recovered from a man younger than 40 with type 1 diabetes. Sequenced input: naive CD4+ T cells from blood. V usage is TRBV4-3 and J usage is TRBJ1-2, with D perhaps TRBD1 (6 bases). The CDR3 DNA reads TGCGCCAGCAGCCAAGATTTGACAGGAACTAACTATGGCTACACCTTC. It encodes CASSQDLTGTNYGYTF.